These 25 T cell receptor beta chains share one sample of origin, sequenced in a study of T-cell reconstitution after alpha-beta-depleted transplantation in children. This sample's TCRbeta library carried unique molecular identifier barcodes. In TCRdb, the PCR reads were re-called with MiXCR into one record per CDR3 protein. In the table there are about 500,000 distinct CDR3 sequences, 32% of which are singletons. The sequencing here drew on PBMCs from the stem cell graft donor, taken from the stem cell graft. These receptors came from a human donor who donated a stem cell graft to a child with aplastic anemia.

The chain recombines TRBV7-2 with TRBJ2-1, with D unresolved. CDR1 SGHTA and CDR2 FQGNSA come from the germline V gene. Trimming stripped 2 bases from V and 6 bases from J, with 14 bases between. This CDR3 is built from 15 residues. DNA of the CDR3: TGTGCCAGCAGCTTAAGGTTGGAGTACCGCAATGAGCAGTTCTTC. Encoded protein: CASSLRLEYRNEQFF.

This clonotype was seen a handful of times. The V and J genes are TRBV12-3 or TRBV12-4 and TRBJ1-2; D is undetermined. The CDR3 has 12 amino acids. Trimming cost V 5 bases and J 8 bases, with 12 bases left between them. The CDR3 DNA reads as TGTGCCAGCAGTCCCCAGCCCAGGGGCTACACCTTC. Its translation is CASSPQPRGYTF.

The chain links TRBV4-2 to TRBJ2-5; TRBD1 is a possible D gene (6 bases). Germline lookup yields CDR1 LGHNA and CDR2 YNFKEQ. V gave up 3 bases and J gave up 4 bases, with 21 bases separating them. CDR3 length: 17 amino acids. CDR3 DNA: TGTGCCAGCAGCCAGCACCTCGCCCAGACAGGAGCAGAGACCCAGTACTTC. Protein product: CASSQHLAQTGAETQYF.

The chain is built from TRBV20-1 and TRBJ1-1; D remains unclear. The CDR3 sequence is 15 residues long. The V and J ends lost 0 bases and 0 bases respectively, with 11 bases between them. Germline V lookup: CDR1 DFQATT, CDR2 SNEGSKA (reference sequence). CDR3 sequence (DNA): TGCAGTGCTAGAGATCACCCCGGAATGAACACTGAAGCTTTCTTT. Amino acids: CSARDHPGMNTEAFF.

This clonotype was counted between two and nine times. This chain joins TRBV5-1 and TRBJ2-7, with D perhaps TRBD2 (6 bases). The V and J ends lost 4 bases and 1 base respectively, with 9 bases between them. CDR1 is SGHRS, CDR2 YFSETQ, per germline. This CDR3 region has 13 residues. The CDR3 coding sequence is TGCGCCAGCAGCCGGGCGGGGTCCTACGAGCAGTACTTC. This codes for CASSRAGSYEQYF.

The V gene is TRBV7-9, the J gene TRBJ2-1; maybe TRBD2 (5 bases). Germline loops: CDR1 SEHNR, CDR2 FQNEAQ (reference sequence). This CDR3 comprises 16 residues. V gave up 5 bases and J gave up 8 bases, with 22 bases separating them. DNA for the CDR3: TGTGCCAGCAGCCTCGGTAACGGCGAATCCGGGGATGAGCAGTTCTTC. As protein: CASSLGNGESGDEQFF.

The chain joins TRBV10-3 to TRBJ2-7; the D is unclear. V lost 4 bases to trimming and J lost 3 bases, with 4 bases between them. The CDR3 has 11 amino acids. CDR1 and CDR2 from the germline V gene are ENHRY and SYGVKD. CDR3 sequence: CAISAGYEQYV. The CDR3 DNA reads TGTGCCATCAGTGCCGGCTACGAGCAGTACGTC.

This clonotype showed up just a few times. The chain joins TRBV10-3 to TRBJ2-1; D gene uncertain. The CDR3 sequence is 11 residues long. The V end was cut by 3 bases, the J end by 12 bases, with 9 bases between. Germline V gene sequence: CDR1 ENHRY, CDR2 SYGVKD. The chain's CDR3 is CAISDEARQFF. CDR3 in DNA: TGTGCCATCAGTGACGAAGCGCGGCAGTTCTTC.

The chain is built from TRBV7-8 and TRBJ1-6; 7 positions agree with TRBD1. Germline-derived CDR1 and CDR2 are SGHVS and FQNEAQ. Unmatched junction bases numbered 7, after V lost 3 bases and J lost 8 bases. The CDR3 has 15 residues. CDR3 loop: CASSFIVTGDSPLHF. The CDR3 region has the DNA TGTGCCAGCAGCTTCATCGTCACAGGGGATTCACCCCTCCACTTT.

The chain combines TRBV2 with TRBJ1-2; D perhaps matches TRBD1 (6 bases). Per the germline V gene, CDR1 is SNHLY and CDR2 is FYNNEI. This CDR3 has 12 residues. Trimming pared 2 bases from V and 6 bases from J, leaving 7 bases between. The CDR3 spells CASSETGHGYTF. The CDR3, as DNA: TGTGCCAGCAGTGAAACAGGGCATGGCTACACCTTC. Full variable domain (missing parts from reference TRBV2 and TRBJ1-2): EPEVTQTPSHQVTQMGQEVILRCVPISNHLYFYWYRQILGQKVEFLVSFYNNEISEKSEIFDDQFSVERPDGSNFTLKIRSTKLEDSAMYFCASSETGHGYTFGSGTRLTVV.

The chain is built from TRBV7-7 and TRBJ2-1; 7 positions agree with TRBD2. The CDR3 consists of 14 residues. Germline V gene data show CDR1 as SSHAT and CDR2 as FNYEAQ (reference sequence). V gave up 5 bases and J gave up 6 bases; unmatched junction bases: 7. The CDR3 sequence: CASSPRPGGNEQFF. DNA of the CDR3: TGTGCCAGCAGCCCGAGGCCGGGGGGCAATGAGCAGTTCTTC.

This chain uses TRBV5-5 with TRBJ2-1; a possible D gene is TRBD2 (5 bases). The CDR3 length is 12 residues. The germline V gene encodes CDR1 SGHKS and CDR2 YYEKEE (reference sequence). V shed 3 bases and J shed 9 bases, with 10 bases lying between them. The CDR3 DNA follows: TGTGCCAGCAGCTCTAGCTTCATTGAGCAGTTCTTC. Protein product: CASSSSFIEQFF.

This clonotype was observed a few times. This sequence joins TRBV20-1 and TRBJ1-2, with 10 bases aligning to TRBD1. Germline V lookup: CDR1 DFQATT, CDR2 SNEGSKA (reference sequence). V lost 0 bases and J lost 8; bases outside the gene matches: 9. The CDR3 runs 15 residues. The CDR3 DNA reads as TGCAGTGCTAGAGATCGGGACAGGGGAGTTTGGGGCTACACCTTC. This codes for CSARDRDRGVWGYTF.

The J gene is TRBJ2-1, the V gene TRBV7-9, with a weak D call TRBD2 (5 bases). V was pared by 3 bases and J by 10 bases, with 13 bases between. CDR1 is SEHNR and CDR2 is FQNEAQ in the germline V gene (reference sequence). This CDR3 spans 13 amino acids. The CDR3 protein is CASSFGLNWEQFF. The CDR3 DNA reads TGTGCCAGCAGCTTCGGACTGAATTGGGAGCAGTTCTTC.

This clonotype has more than one count but fewer than ten. The chain uses TRBV9 and TRBJ2-6, with no clear D. V dropped 2 bases and J dropped 4 bases, with 7 bases sitting between them. The CDR3 contains 14 residues. Germline loops: CDR1 SGDLS, CDR2 YYNGEE. The CDR3 DNA follows: TGTGCCAGCAGCGTTTCTGGGGGGGCCAACGTCCTGACTTTC. Amino acids: CASSVSGGANVLTF.

This chain joins TRBV29-1 and TRBJ1-2, with D maybe TRBD1 (6 bases). Trimming left V 4 bases short and J 8 bases short, with 20 bases between. The CDR3 covers 14 residues. Germline lookup yields CDR1 SQVTM and CDR2 ANQGSEA. This CDR3 is CSVGPGGGAEGYTF. The CDR3 nucleotides read TGCAGCGTTGGCCCGGGGGGGGGCGCGGAAGGCTACACCTTC. Variable domain in full (rest from reference TRBV29-1 and TRBJ1-2): SAVISQKPSRDICQRGTSLTIQCQVDSQVTMMFWYRQQPGQSLTLIATANQGSEATYESGFVIDKFPISRPNLTFSTLTVSNMSPEDSSIYLCSVGPGGGAEGYTFGSGTRLTVV.

This chain links TRBV24-1 with TRBJ2-3; 10 bases align to TRBD2. CDR3 size: 16 residues. V gave up 4 bases and J gave up 4 bases; unmatched junction bases: 7. CDR1 and CDR2 (germline): KGHDR, SFDVKD. The CDR3 nucleotides are TGTGCCACCAGTGACCCTAGCGGGAGTGGCGCAGATACGCAGTATTTT. This sequence encodes CATSDPSGSGADTQYF.

This clonotype occurred many times. The chain joins TRBV29-1 to TRBJ2-3; D perhaps matches TRBD1 (5 bases). Trimming took 0 bases from V and 4 from J, leaving 17 bases between them. Germline CDR1 reads SQVTM; CDR2 reads ANQGSEA. CDR3 size: 16 residues. In nucleotides, the CDR3 is TGCAGCGTTGAAGATCTTGACAGCAAGGTTCCAGATACGCAGTATTTT. The encoded protein is CSVEDLDSKVPDTQYF.

The chain recombines TRBV30 with TRBJ1-3; 9 positions match TRBD1. CDR3 length equals 14 residues. Trimming cost V 2 bases and J 4 bases; bases outside gene matches: 3. Looked up from germline, CDR1 is GTSNPN and CDR2 is SVGIG (reference sequence). The CDR3 DNA reads as TGTGCCTGGAGTACGGGACAGGGAGGAAACACCATATATTTT. Protein product: CAWSTGQGGNTIYF. Full variable domain (remainder filled in from reference TRBV30 and TRBJ1-3): SQTIHQWPATLVQPVGSPLSLECTVEGTSNPNLYWYRQAAGRGLQLLFYSVGIGQISSEVPQNLSASRPQDRQFILSSKKLLLSDSGFYLCAWSTGQGGNTIYFGEGSWLTVV.

This clonotype was seen more than once but under ten times. The gene calls are TRBV9 and TRBJ2-1; 13 bases are shared with TRBD2. The CDR3 is 18 residues long. V shed 4 bases and J 7 bases; nucleotides not matched to a gene: 14. Germline-derived CDR1 and CDR2 are SGDLS and YYNGEE. CDR3 region: CASSMGLAGPQVWNEQFF. The CDR3 DNA reads TGTGCCAGCAGCATGGGACTAGCGGGACCCCAGGTCTGGAATGAGCAGTTCTTC.

V usage is TRBV27 and J usage is TRBJ2-7, with D perhaps given as TRBD1 or TRBD2 (5 bases each). The CDR3 length is 17 residues. Between the trimmed V and J ends, which lost 2 bases and 3 bases, there was a span of 20 bases. From germline, CDR1 is MNHEY and CDR2 SMNVEV (reference sequence). This CDR3 is CASSLRYGQGEIYEQYF. DNA of the CDR3: TGTGCCAGCAGTTTACGGTATGGGCAGGGAGAAATCTACGAGCAGTACTTC.

This clonotype turned up a few times. The V gene is TRBV19, the J gene TRBJ2-1; the match to TRBD1 covers 7 bases. The CDR3 is 20 residues long. Germline assignment: CDR1 LNHDA and CDR2 SQIVND (reference sequence). V lost 5 bases, J lost 0 bases, and 19 bases stayed unmatched. The CDR3 DNA follows: TGTGCCAGTAGTGGCAGACAGGGTACGGGGCGGGCAAGCTCCTACAATGAGCAGTTCTTC. Its translation is CASSGRQGTGRASSYNEQFF. The full variable domain, completed using reference TRBV19 and TRBJ2-1, is DGGITQSPKYLFRKEGQNVTLSCEQNLNHDAMYWYRQDPGQGLRLIYYSQIVNDFQKGDIAEGYSVSREKKESFPLTVTSAQKNPTAFYLCASSGRQGTGRASSYNEQFFGPGTRLTVL.

The count of this clonotype is one. The V gene is TRBV5-6, the J gene TRBJ2-7; D is unclear. The CDR3 is 15 residues long. CDR1 and CDR2 (germline): SGHDT, YYEEEE. V dropped 4 bases and J dropped 0 bases, with 14 bases sitting between them. DNA for the CDR3: TGTGCCAGCAGCCCCGGTAGACTCCGCTCCTACGAGCAGTACTTC. Translated, it gives CASSPGRLRSYEQYF. The variable domain in full, completed from reference TRBV5-6 and TRBJ2-7, reads DAGVTQSPTHLIKTRGQQVTLRCSPKSGHDTVSWYQQALGQGPQFIFQYYEEEERQRGNFPDRFSGHQFPNYSSELNVNALLLGDSALYLCASSPGRLRSYEQYFGPGTRLTVT.

This chain connects TRBV6-1 to TRBJ1-6; no clear D. The length of the CDR3 is 15 residues. The V end was cut by 4 bases, the J end by 0 bases, with 7 bases between. The germline gives CDR1 MNHNS, CDR2 SASEGT. The DNA of the CDR3 is TGTGCCAGCAGTGGACACGGCTCCTATAATTCACCCCTCCACTTT. Its protein is CASSGHGSYNSPLHF.

In this sample, this clonotype turned up a few times. The rearrangement joins TRBV7-2 to TRBJ2-7; D tentatively fits TRBD1 or TRBD2 (5 bases each). Germline CDR1 is SGHTA and CDR2 is FQGNSA. Trimming pared 1 base from V and 2 bases from J, leaving 9 bases between. There are 14 residues in the CDR3. The CDR3 DNA follows: TGTGCCAGCAGCTTAGGACCGGGACCCTACGAGCAGTACGTC. Translating it yields CASSLGPGPYEQYV.